These 14 T cell receptor beta chains were all obtained from the same sample, sequenced in a study of blood T cell repertoires in COVID-19. The protocol was immunoSEQ multiplex PCR, while the TCRdb copy is restricted to in-frame clones and leaves out a portion. The sample contains 220,000 or so clones, about 90% of which appear only once. The sample was PBMCs or T cells enriched from blood (not recorded which). The receptor set was obtained from a man aged 30 to 39 who had been exposed to COVID-19.

The V call is TRBV14, the J call TRBJ1-1; D is ambiguous. V gave up 6 bases and J gave up 2 bases, with 10 bases separating them. From germline, CDR1 is SGHDN and CDR2 FVKESK. The CDR3 has 13 amino acids. The CDR3 bases are TGTGCCAGCAGTCTTTCGTTAAACACTGAAGCTTTCTTT. The encoded protein is CASSLSLNTEAFF.

CDR3 nucleotide sequence: TGTGCCAGCAGCTTCTCACAGAGCACAGATACGCAGTATTTT. This sequence encodes CASSFSQSTDTQYF. V is TRBV7-9 and J is TRBJ2-3, with unresolved D. Germline V gene sequence: CDR1 SEHNR, CDR2 FQNEAQ (reference sequence). The CDR3 totals 14 residues. Deletions cut 3 bases from V and 0 bases from J, with 7 bases between.

V is TRBV9 and J is TRBJ1-2, with 7 bases that match TRBD1. CDR1 and CDR2 (germline): SGDLS, YYNGEE. The CDR3 is made up of 17 amino acids. The ends lost 0 bases at V and 8 bases at J; junction bases unmatched: 16. CDR3 loop: CASSVDPTTRGRSGYTF. CDR3 DNA: TGTGCCAGCAGCGTAGACCCAACGACGAGGGGGCGGAGCGGCTACACCTTC.

The CDR3 sequence: CSAREAGEKLFF. CDR3 DNA sequence: TGCAGCGCTAGGGAAGCGGGGGAAAAACTGTTTTTT. The chain employs TRBV29-1 and TRBJ1-4; no clear D. Germline-derived CDR1 and CDR2 are SQVTM and ANQGSEA. The CDR3 has 12 amino acids. Trimming shortened V by 7 bases and J by 8 bases, and 14 bases separated the two germline ends.

This sequence joins TRBV13 and TRBJ1-6; a possible D gene is TRBD1 (6 bases). Per the germline V gene, CDR1 is PRHDT and CDR2 is FYEKMQ (reference sequence). With 4 bases removed from V and 10 bases from J, the gap between germline ends came to 20 bases. The CDR3 is 16 amino acids. The CDR3 sequence: CASSSGGRERGSPLHF. CDR3 coding DNA: TGTGCCAGCAGCTCGGGGGGCAGGGAGAGGGGATCACCCCTCCACTTT.

V and J are TRBV9 and TRBJ1-3, with D perhaps matching TRBD1 (6 bases). V was trimmed by 1 base and J by 8 bases, leaving 13 bases between them. CDR1 SGDLS and CDR2 YYNGEE come from the germline V gene. This CDR3 comprises 14 residues. The CDR3, as DNA: TGTGCCAGCAGCGTAAGCGGGGGCATGGACACCATATATTTT. Protein: CASSVSGGMDTIYF.

J is TRBJ2-7 and V is TRBV7-2; 7 nucleotides match TRBD1. This CDR3 is built from 14 residues. The germline V gene has CDR1 SGHTA and CDR2 FQGNSA. V dropped 7 bases and J dropped 1; count of bases not matched to a gene: 7. The CDR3 region has the DNA TGTGCCAGCAACCAAGACAGGGCTTCCTACGAGCAGTACTTC. Its translation is CASNQDRASYEQYF.

The chain carries TRBV5-1 and TRBJ2-3; D perhaps matches TRBD2 (7 bases). The CDR3 has 16 amino acids. Looked up from germline, CDR1 is SGHRS and CDR2 is YFSETQ. Trimming pared 0 bases from V and 4 bases from J, leaving 15 bases between. CDR3 DNA: TGCGCCAGCAGCTTGGGTGGGGGGGCGTATTCAGATACGCAGTATTTT. Translated: CASSLGGGAYSDTQYF.

This clone was seen only once. The CDR3 protein is CSAQGSSPYEQYF. CDR3 nucleotide sequence: TGCAGCGCCCAAGGGAGTTCCCCTTACGAGCAGTACTTC. This chain joins TRBV29-1 and TRBJ2-7; possibly TRBD2 for D (5 bases). The CDR3 is made up of 13 amino acids. V lost 7 bases to trimming and J lost 4 bases, with 17 bases between them. In germline, CDR1 is SQVTM, CDR2 ANQGSEA.

This chain connects TRBV5-1 to TRBJ1-1; D may be TRBD1 (5 bases). The CDR3 runs to 15 residues. Germline CDR1 SGHRS, CDR2 YFSETQ. V was pared by 0 bases and J by 3 bases, with 12 bases between. The CDR3 DNA sequence: TGCGCCAGCAGCTTGGAGATAGGGGCTTACACTGAAGCTTTCTTT. Protein sequence: CASSLEIGAYTEAFF.

The J gene is TRBJ2-7, the V gene TRBV27, with 7 bases identical to TRBD1. The CDR3 is 16 residues long. V dropped 8 bases and J dropped 2; count of bases not matched to a gene: 15. CDR1 and CDR2 (germline): MNHEY, SMNVEV (reference sequence). In DNA form, the CDR3 reads TGTGCCAGCCGCCCTCTCACCGGGACAGAGACCTACGAGCAGTACTTC. This translates into CASRPLTGTETYEQYF.

This chain joins TRBV27 and TRBJ1-6; 7 nucleotides align to TRBD1. This CDR3 region has 13 residues. V dropped 8 bases and J dropped 9; count of bases not matched to a gene: 7. CDR1 is MNHEY and CDR2 is SMNVEV in the germline V gene (reference sequence). CDR3 in DNA: TGTGCCAGCGGTGACAGGGTCGTTTCACCCCTCCACTTT. Residues: CASGDRVVSPLHF.

This chain links TRBV2 with TRBJ1-2, with D possibly matching TRBD1 (6 bases). Germline CDR1 is SNHLY and CDR2 is FYNNEI. The CDR3 is made up of 13 amino acids. The V end lost 4 bases, the J end lost 6 bases, and 12 bases lay between the germline ends. The CDR3 DNA reads as TGTGCCAGCAGTGGGACAGATCAAAATGGCTACACCTTC. Residues: CASSGTDQNGYTF.

The V call is TRBV29-1, the J call TRBJ1-1; D is unresolved. Germline V gene sequence: CDR1 SQVTM, CDR2 ANQGSEA. Trimming removed 3 bases from V and 4 bases from J, with 12 bases in between. CDR3 size: 13 residues. CDR3 protein: CSVDREGGTEAFF. The CDR3 DNA sequence: TGCAGCGTTGATCGGGAGGGAGGCACTGAAGCTTTCTTT.